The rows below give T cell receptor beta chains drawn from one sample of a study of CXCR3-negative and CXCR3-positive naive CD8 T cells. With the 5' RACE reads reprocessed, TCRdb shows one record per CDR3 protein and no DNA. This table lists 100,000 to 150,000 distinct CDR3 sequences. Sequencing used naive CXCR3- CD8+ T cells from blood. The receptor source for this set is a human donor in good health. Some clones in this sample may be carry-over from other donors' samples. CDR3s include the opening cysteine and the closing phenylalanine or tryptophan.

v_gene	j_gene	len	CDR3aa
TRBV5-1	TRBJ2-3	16	CASSLGATASTDTQYF
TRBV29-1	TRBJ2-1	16	CSVVFGGHPSGNEQFF
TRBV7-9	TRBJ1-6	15	CASSPDRGIGSPLHF
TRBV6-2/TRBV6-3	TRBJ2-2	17	CASSYQAPGASTGELFF
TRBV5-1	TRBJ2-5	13	CASSMATEETQYF
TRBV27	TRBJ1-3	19	CASSLTGTGSFLPGNTIYF
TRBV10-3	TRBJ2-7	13	CAIGMGQGAEQYF
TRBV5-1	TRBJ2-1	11	CASSLGWEQFF
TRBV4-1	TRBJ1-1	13	CASSQPLQGEALF
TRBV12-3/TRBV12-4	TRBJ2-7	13	CASSHREIAEQYF
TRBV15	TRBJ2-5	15	CATSRDRGPGETQYF
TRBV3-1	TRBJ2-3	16	CASSQDLAGGTDTQYF
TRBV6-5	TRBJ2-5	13	CASSKGRIETQYF
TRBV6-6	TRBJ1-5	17	CASSYPPRLGELDAQHF
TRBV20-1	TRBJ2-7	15	CSARDHRVGPYEQYF
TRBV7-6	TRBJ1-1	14	CASSFGSLNTEAFF
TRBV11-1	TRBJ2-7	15	CASSLGTSGAYEQYF
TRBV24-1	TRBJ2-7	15	CATSDFLGDRYEQYF
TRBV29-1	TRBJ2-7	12	CSVESLSYEQYF
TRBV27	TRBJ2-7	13	CASRPGSSYEQYF
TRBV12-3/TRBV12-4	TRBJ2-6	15	CASSLLGFRANVLTF
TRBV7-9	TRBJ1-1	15	CASSDGTGTFTEAFF
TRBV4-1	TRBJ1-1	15	CASSQEGQGVTEAFF
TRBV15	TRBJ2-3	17	CATSRDLDMAGGDTQYF
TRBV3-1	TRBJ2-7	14	CASSQDRRSYEQYF
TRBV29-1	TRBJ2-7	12	CSVAPGSYEQYF
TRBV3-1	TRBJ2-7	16	CASSQALRGLNYEQYF
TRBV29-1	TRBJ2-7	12	CSVSEGSYEQYF
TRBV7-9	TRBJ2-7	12	CASSRDGYEQYF
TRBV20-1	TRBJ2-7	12	CSARDFAYEQYF
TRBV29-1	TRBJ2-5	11	CSVTGQETQYF
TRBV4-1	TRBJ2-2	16	CASSQSLSGSTGELFF
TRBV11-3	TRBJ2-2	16	CASSLDSGGNTGELFF
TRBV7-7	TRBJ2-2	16	CASSFDTGLNTGELFF
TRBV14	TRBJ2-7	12	CASSQSTYEQYF
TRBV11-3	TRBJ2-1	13	CASSLDRNSEQFF
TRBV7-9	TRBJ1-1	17	CASSLVALGLPDTEAFF
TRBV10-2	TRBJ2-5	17	CASSEPSQRAYQETQYF
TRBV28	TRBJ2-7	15	CASRATSAKSYEQYF
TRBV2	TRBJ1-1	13	CASSPRGNTEAFF
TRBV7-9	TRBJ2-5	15	CASSLRTDYQETQYF
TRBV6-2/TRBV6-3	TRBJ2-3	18	CASSYSRVGGQDTDTQYF
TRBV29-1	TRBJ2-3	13	CSVGSPWGDTQYF
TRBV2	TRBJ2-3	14	CASSASKYTDTQYF
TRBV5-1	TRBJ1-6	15	CASSLEQGYNSPLHF
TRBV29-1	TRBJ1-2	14	CSVTGGEPLSGYTF
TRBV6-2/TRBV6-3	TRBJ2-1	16	CASSYVAAGPYNEQFF
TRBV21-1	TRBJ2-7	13	CARGAGEAGEQYF
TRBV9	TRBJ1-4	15	CASSLWTGEDEKLFF
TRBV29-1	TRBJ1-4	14	CSVEARTGDEKLFF
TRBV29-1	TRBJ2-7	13	CSVMTGGAYEQYF
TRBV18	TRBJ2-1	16	CASSPPGRASYNEQFF